The entry below describes one T cell receptor (beta chain). CDR3 length equals 14 residues. The germline CDR1 and CDR2 sequences are MNHNS and SASEGT. V lost 5 bases and J lost 6, with 15 bases in between. The record originates from a study of cytomegalovirus exposure and HLA in healthy donors. The PCR employed 60 Vbeta primers together with 13 Jbeta primers. TCRdb's copy holds only in-frame clones and misses some; the assay was immunoSEQ multiplex PCR. The profile covers roughly 86,000 clones, with about two thirds appearing a single time and roughly 21% taken by the ten largest. The sequenced sample was PBMCs. The rearrangement uses TRBV6-1 and TRBJ2-3; TRBD1 is a possible D gene (6 bases). The sequence was obtained from a woman aged 45-60 years in good health and CMV-seropositive. CDR3 loop: CASSRDTGLDTQYF. CDR3 bases: TGTGCCAGCAGTAGGGACACCGGATTGGATACGCAGTATTTT.